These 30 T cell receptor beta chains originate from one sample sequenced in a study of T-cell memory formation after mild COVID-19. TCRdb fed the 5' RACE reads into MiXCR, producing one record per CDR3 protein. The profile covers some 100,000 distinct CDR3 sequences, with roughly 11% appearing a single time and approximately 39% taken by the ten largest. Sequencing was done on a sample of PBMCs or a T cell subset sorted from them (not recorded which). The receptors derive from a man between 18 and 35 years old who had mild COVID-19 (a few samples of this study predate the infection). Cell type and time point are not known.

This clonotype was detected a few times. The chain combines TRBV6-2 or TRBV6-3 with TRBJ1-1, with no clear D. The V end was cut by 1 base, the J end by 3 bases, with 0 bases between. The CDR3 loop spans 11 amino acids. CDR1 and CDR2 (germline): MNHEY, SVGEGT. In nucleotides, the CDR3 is TGTGCCAGCAGTTACTACACTGAAGCTTTCTTT. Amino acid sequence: CASSYYTEAFF.

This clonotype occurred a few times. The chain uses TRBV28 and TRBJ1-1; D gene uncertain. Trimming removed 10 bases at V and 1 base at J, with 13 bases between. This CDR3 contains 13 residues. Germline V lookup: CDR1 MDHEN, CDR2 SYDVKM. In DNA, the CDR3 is TGTGCCACCGAGCTTTTCGGGAACACTGAAGCTTTCTTT. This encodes CATELFGNTEAFF. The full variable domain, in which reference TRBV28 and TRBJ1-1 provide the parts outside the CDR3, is DVKVTQSSRYLVKRTGEKVFLECVQDMDHENMFWYRQDPGLGLRLIYFSYDVKMKEKGDIPEGYSVSREKKERFSLILESASTNQTSMYLCATELFGNTEAFFGQGTRLTVV.

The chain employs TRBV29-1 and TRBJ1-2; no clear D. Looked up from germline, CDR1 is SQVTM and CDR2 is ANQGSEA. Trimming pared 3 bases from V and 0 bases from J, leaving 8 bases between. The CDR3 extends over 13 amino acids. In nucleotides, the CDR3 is TGCAGCGTTGACGTGGCGGCTAACTATGGCTACACCTTC. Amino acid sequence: CSVDVAANYGYTF.

The DNA of the CDR3 is TGCGCCAGCAGCCAAGAGGCCTCCCCCAGCAGTTTAGAAGATACGCAGTATTTT. This sequence encodes CASSQEASPSSLEDTQYF. The V and J genes are TRBV4-3 and TRBJ2-3; no clear D gene. CDR3 length equals 18 residues. CDR1 and CDR2 from the germline V gene are LGHNA and YSLEER. Trimming left V 0 bases short and J 5 bases short, with 21 bases between.

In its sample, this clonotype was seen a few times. The DNA of the CDR3 is TGTGCCAGCAGGTTGACGGGGGCCTTCCACGAGCAGTACTTC. Its protein product is CASRLTGAFHEQYF. The rearrangement uses TRBV7-2 and TRBJ2-7; D is possibly TRBD1 or TRBD2 (6 bases each). In germline, CDR1 is SGHTA, CDR2 FQGNSA. CDR3 length: 14 residues. Trimming shortened V by 6 bases and J by 5 bases, and 17 bases separated the two germline ends.

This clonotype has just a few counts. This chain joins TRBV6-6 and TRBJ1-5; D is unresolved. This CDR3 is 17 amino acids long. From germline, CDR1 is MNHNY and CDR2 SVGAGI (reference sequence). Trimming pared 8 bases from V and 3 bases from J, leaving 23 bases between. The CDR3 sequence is CASCRGFLGLVNQPQHF. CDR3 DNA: TGTGCCAGCTGCCGCGGTTTTTTAGGACTGGTCAATCAGCCCCAGCATTTT.

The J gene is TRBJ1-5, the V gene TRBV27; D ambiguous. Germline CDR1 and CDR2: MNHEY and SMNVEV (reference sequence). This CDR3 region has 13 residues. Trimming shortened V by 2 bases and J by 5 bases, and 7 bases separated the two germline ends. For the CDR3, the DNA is TGTGCCAGCAGTTTACGAGAGTATCAGCCCCAGCATTTT. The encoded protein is CASSLREYQPQHF.

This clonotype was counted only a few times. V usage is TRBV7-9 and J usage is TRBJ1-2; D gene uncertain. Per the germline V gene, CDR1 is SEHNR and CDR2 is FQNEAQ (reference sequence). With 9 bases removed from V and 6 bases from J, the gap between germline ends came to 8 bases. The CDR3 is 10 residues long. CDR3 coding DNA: TGTGCCAGTCACGAGGATGGCTACACCTTC. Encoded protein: CASHEDGYTF.

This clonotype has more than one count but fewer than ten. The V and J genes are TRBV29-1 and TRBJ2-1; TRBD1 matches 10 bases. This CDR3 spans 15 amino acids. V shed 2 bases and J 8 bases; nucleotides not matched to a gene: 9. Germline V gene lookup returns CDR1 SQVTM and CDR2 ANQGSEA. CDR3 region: CSVEPPGTGVHEQFF. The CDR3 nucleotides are TGCAGCGTTGAACCGCCCGGGACAGGGGTACATGAGCAGTTCTTC.

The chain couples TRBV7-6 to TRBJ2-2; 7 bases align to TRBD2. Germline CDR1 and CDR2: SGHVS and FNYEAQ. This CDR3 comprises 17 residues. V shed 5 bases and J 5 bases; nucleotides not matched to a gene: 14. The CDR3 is CASSPSADGGGTGELFF. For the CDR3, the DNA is TGTGCCAGCAGCCCCTCCGCCGATGGCGGGGGAACCGGGGAGCTGTTTTTT.

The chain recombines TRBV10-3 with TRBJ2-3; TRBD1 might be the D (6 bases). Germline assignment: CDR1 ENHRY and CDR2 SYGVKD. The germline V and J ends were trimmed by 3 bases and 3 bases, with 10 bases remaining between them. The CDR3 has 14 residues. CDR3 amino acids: CAISEQGRTDTQYF. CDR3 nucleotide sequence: TGTGCCATCAGTGAACAGGGAAGGACAGATACGCAGTATTTT.

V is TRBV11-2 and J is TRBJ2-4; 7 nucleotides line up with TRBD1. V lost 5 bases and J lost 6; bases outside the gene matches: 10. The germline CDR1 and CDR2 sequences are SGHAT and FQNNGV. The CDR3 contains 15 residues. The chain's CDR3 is CASSILDRVGNIQYF. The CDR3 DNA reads TGTGCCAGCAGCATCCTCGACAGGGTTGGAAACATTCAGTACTTC.

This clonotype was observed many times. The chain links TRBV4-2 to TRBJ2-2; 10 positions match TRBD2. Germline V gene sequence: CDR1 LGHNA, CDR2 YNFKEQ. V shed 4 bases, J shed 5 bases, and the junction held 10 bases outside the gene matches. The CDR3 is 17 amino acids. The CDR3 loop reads CASSPRASGGFTGELFF. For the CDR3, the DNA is TGTGCCAGCAGCCCGCGCGCTAGCGGGGGATTTACCGGGGAGCTGTTTTTT.

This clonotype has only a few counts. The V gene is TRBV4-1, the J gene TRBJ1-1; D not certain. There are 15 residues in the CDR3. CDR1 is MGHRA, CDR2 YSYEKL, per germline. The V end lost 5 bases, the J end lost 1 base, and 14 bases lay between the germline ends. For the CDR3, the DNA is TGCGCCAGCAGCTGGATTGGGTTGCCGAACACTGAAGCTTTCTTT. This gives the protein CASSWIGLPNTEAFF.

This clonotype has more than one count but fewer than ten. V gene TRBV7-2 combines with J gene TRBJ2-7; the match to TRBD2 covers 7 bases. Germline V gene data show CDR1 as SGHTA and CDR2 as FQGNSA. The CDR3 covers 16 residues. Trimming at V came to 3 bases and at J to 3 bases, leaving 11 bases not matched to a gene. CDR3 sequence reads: CASSFESGDFNYEQYF. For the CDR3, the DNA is TGTGCCAGCAGCTTCGAGAGCGGGGACTTCAACTACGAGCAGTACTTC.

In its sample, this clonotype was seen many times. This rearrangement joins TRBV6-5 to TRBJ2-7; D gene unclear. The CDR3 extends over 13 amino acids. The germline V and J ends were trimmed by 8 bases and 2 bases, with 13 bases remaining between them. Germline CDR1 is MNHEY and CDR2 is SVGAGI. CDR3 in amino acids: CASLPPGAYEQYF. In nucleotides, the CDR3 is TGTGCCAGCCTACCCCCAGGCGCCTACGAGCAGTACTTC.

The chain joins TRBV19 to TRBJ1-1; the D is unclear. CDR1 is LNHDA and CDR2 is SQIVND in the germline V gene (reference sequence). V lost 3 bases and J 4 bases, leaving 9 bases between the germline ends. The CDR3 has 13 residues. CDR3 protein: CASSISPGTEAFF. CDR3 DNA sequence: TGTGCCAGTAGTATTAGTCCGGGCACTGAAGCTTTCTTT.

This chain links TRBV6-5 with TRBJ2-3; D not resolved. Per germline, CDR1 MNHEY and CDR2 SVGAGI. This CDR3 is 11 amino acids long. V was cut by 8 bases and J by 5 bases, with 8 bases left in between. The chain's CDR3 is CASLGGDTQYF. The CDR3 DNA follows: TGTGCCAGCCTAGGTGGAGATACGCAGTATTTT.

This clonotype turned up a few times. CDR3 sequence reads: CASSGPTRLDEQFF. The CDR3 DNA follows: TGTGCCAGCAGTGGACCTACTCGGTTGGATGAGCAGTTCTTC. The chain combines TRBV2 with TRBJ2-1, with no clear D. Trimming cost V 4 bases and J 8 bases, with 15 bases left between them. The CDR3 is 14 residues long. Germline V CDR1 and CDR2: SNHLY, FYNNEI.

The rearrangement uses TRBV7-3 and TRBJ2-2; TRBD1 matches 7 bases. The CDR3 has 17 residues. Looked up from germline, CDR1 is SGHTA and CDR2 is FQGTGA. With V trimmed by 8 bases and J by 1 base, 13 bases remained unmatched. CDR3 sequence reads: CASGSLLGQENTGELFF. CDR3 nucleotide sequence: TGTGCCAGCGGATCCTTGCTCGGACAGGAGAACACCGGGGAGCTGTTTTTT.

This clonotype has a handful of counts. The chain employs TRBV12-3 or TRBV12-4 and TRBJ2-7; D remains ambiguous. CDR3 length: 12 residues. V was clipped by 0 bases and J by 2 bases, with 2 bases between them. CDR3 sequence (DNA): TGTGCCAGCAGTTTAGCCCCCTACGAGCAGTACTTC. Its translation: CASSLAPYEQYF.

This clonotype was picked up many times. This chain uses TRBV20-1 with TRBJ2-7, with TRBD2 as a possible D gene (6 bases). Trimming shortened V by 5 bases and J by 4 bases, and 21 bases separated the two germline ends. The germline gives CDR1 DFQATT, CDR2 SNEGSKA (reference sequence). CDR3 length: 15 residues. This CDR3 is CSAEGSRQGLYEQYF. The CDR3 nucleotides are TGCAGTGCTGAGGGGTCCAGGCAGGGACTTTACGAGCAGTACTTC.

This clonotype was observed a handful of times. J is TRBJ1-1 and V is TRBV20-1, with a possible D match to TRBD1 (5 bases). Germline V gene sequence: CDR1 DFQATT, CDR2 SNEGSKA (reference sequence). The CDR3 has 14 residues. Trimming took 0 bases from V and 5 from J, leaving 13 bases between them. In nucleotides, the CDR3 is TGCAGTGCTAGAGAGGACACCAGAGGGACTGAAGCTTTCTTT. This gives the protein CSAREDTRGTEAFF.

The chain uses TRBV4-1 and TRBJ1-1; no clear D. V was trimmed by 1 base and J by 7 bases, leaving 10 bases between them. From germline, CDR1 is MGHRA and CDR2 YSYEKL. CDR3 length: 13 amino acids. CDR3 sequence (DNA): TGCGCCAGCAGCCAAGTCGGTGGTATTGAAGCTTTCTTT. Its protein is CASSQVGGIEAFF.

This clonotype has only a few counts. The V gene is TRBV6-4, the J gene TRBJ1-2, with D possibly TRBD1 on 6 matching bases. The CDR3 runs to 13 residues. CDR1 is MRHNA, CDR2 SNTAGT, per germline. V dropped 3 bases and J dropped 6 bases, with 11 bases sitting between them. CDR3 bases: TGTGCCAGCAGTGATTCCGGGACACATGGCTACACCTTC. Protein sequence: CASSDSGTHGYTF.

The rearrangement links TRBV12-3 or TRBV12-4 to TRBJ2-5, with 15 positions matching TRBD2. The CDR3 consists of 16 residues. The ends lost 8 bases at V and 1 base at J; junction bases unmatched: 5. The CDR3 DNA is TGTGCCAGCGGCGAGGGACTAGCGGGGGGCCAAGAGACCCAGTACTTC. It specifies CASGEGLAGGQETQYF.

CDR3 nucleotide sequence: TGTGCCAGCAGTTTACGTTGGGGGGACGCTAATGAAAAACTGTTTTTT. This translates into CASSLRWGDANEKLFF. The rearrangement uses TRBV28 and TRBJ1-4; D might be TRBD1 (5 bases). CDR1 MDHEN and CDR2 SYDVKM come from the germline V gene. The CDR3 spans 16 residues. Between the trimmed V and J ends, which lost 2 bases and 3 bases, there was a span of 13 bases.

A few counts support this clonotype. CDR3 region: CASSLQDNYGYTF. The CDR3 DNA reads as TGTGCCAGCAGCTTACAGGACAACTATGGCTACACCTTC. The chain carries TRBV7-9 and TRBJ1-2; D is unresolved. The germline CDR1 and CDR2 sequences are SEHNR and FQNEAQ (reference sequence). The CDR3 is 13 residues long. V lost 2 bases and J 2 bases, leaving 6 bases between the germline ends. Drawing the rest from reference TRBV7-9 and TRBJ1-2, the complete variable domain is DTGVSQNPRHKITKRGQNVTFRCDPISEHNRLYWYRQTLGQGPEFLTYFQNEAQLEKSRLLSDRFSAERPKGSFSTLEIQRTEQGDSAMYLCASSLQDNYGYTFGSGTRLTVV.

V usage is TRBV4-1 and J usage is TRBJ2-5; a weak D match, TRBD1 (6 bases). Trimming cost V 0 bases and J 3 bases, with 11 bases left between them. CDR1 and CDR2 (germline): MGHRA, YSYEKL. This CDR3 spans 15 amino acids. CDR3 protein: CASSQDQDSEETQYF. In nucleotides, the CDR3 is TGCGCCAGCAGCCAAGATCAGGACAGCGAAGAGACCCAGTACTTC.

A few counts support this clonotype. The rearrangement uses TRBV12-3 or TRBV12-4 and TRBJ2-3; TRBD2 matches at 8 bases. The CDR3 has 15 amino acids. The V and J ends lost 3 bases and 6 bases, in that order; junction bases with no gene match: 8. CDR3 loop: CASSLAGGVLDTQYF. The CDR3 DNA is TGTGCCAGCAGTTTGGCGGGGGGCGTGTTGGATACGCAGTATTTT.